Each of the 2 T cell receptor beta chains below was sequenced from the same sample in a study of human T cells and chemical hapten exposure. The time point: pre-sensitization, week 0. The treatment denotes: therapeutic diphenylcyclopropenone sensitization with weekly scalp DPC. Using its own MiXCR run on the RACE reads, TCRdb lists one record per CDR3 protein. The sample has 270,000 or so distinct CDR3 sequences; roughly 7.7% are singletons. The specimen comprised whole blood, sampled in connection with sensitization to the hapten diphenylcyclopropenone (DPC). The receptors were gathered from a man aged 18-30 years with alopecia areata. Some clones in this sample may be carry-over from other donors' samples.

The rearrangement joins TRBV7-9 to TRBJ2-3; D not resolved. Germline V gene data show CDR1 as SEHNR and CDR2 as FQNEAQ (reference sequence). The V gene lost 5 bases and the J gene lost 6 bases, with 21 bases spanning the gap. The CDR3 sequence is 16 residues long. CDR3 loop: CASSPPLLRRIDTQYF. CDR3 in DNA: TGTGCCAGCAGCCCCCCGTTATTGCGTAGGATCGATACGCAGTATTTT.

A few counts support this clonotype. The chain joins TRBV6-2 or TRBV6-3 to TRBJ2-1; 8 bases are shared with TRBD1. Germline V gene sequence: CDR1 MNHEY, CDR2 SVGEGT. J lost 8 bases, V lost 7 bases, and 7 bases had no gene match. The CDR3 extends over 13 amino acids. Written as DNA, the CDR3 is TGTGCCAGCATCGGACAGGGTGGGGATGAGCAGTTCTTC. This translates into CASIGQGGDEQFF.